This entry is about one T cell receptor beta chain. Trimming cost V 0 bases and J 5 bases; bases outside gene matches: 5. The CDR3 runs 16 residues. CDR1 MNHEY and CDR2 SVGEGT come from the germline V gene. Membership in each cohort depended on participant-reported clinical history. TCRdb keeps only in-frame clones here, not all; method: immunoSEQ multiplex PCR. The table records a few hundred thousand clones, roughly nine tenths of them present only once. The sample is drawn from a study of blood T cell repertoires in COVID-19. Across the whole study: Donors in the United States, Italy and Spain gave samples during acute or convalescent COVID-19. Nucleic acid was either cDNA or gDNA, and it came from T cells, B-cell-depleted T cells, or PBMCs.

This sequence joins TRBV6-2 or TRBV6-3 and TRBJ2-2; 8 positions match TRBD1. This TCR came from a human donor in a cohort exposed to, infected with or recovered from COVID-19 (not recorded which). The donor label of this sample is uncertain. Sequencing input: PBMCs or T cells enriched from blood (not recorded which). The CDR3 sequence is CASSYSLDRVTGELFF. CDR3 bases: TGTGCCAGCAGTTACTCGTTGGACAGGGTAACCGGGGAGCTGTTTTTT.